These T cell receptor beta chains were read from a single sample in a study of blood T cell repertoires in COVID-19. Profiling relied on immunoSEQ multiplex PCR, and the TCRdb table lists in-frame clones only, not all of them. The repertoire has some 200,000 clones, about 79% of them found once; the top ten carry about 8.9%. The sequencing input was peripheral blood. Receptors were obtained from a man in his forties or fifties with active or convalescent COVID-19. The CDR3 runs from the conserved cysteine through the conserved F or W. The D gene is left open where the match is weak. Rows may omit the clone size; those that give it use once, few, many or a size class.

D gene: .; V gene: TRBV29-1; clone size: .; J gene: TRBJ1-1; CDR3 protein: CSVGWGPGTEAFF; CDR3 DNA: TGCAGCGTTGGTTGGGGGCCTGGTACTGAAGCTTTCTTT
D gene: .; V gene: TRBV19; clone size: .; J gene: TRBJ1-2; CDR3 protein: CASSIGRFHGYTF; CDR3 DNA: TGTGCCAGTAGTATCGGCAGGTTCCACGGCTACACCTTC
D gene: TRBD2; V gene: TRBV20-1; clone size: few; J gene: TRBJ2-7; CDR3 protein: CSASSREGYEQYF; CDR3 DNA: TGCAGTGCTAGTAGCCGGGAGGGGTACGAGCAGTACTTC
D gene: TRBD1; V gene: TRBV5-6; clone size: .; J gene: TRBJ1-1; CDR3 protein: CASSLSGGNTEAFF; CDR3 DNA: TGTGCCAGCAGCTTGTCAGGGGGGAACACTGAAGCTTTCTTT
D gene: TRBD1; V gene: TRBV5-5; clone size: once; J gene: TRBJ2-2; CDR3 protein: CASTPVRTGPTGELFF; CDR3 DNA: TGTGCCAGCACCCCCGTGAGGACAGGTCCCACCGGGGAGCTGTTTTTT
D gene: .; V gene: TRBV5-4; clone size: few; J gene: TRBJ2-3; CDR3 protein: CASSLWGQVGPDTQYF; CDR3 DNA: TGTGCCAGCAGCTTGTGGGGGCAGGTGGGCCCAGATACGCAGTATTTT
D gene: .; V gene: TRBV5-6; clone size: .; J gene: TRBJ1-1; CDR3 protein: CASSPSTGTEAFF; CDR3 DNA: TGTGCCAGCAGCCCTAGTACCGGGACTGAAGCTTTCTTT
D gene: TRBD1; V gene: TRBV29-1; clone size: .; J gene: TRBJ1-2; CDR3 protein: CSVKGEGADGYTF; CDR3 DNA: TGCAGCGTTAAAGGAGAGGGGGCTGACGGCTACACCTTC
D gene: .; V gene: TRBV7-9; clone size: .; J gene: TRBJ2-2; CDR3 protein: CASSLGQSTGELFF; CDR3 DNA: TGTGCCAGCAGCTTAGGACAAAGTACCGGGGAGCTGTTTTTT
D gene: TRBD1; V gene: TRBV6-5; clone size: few; J gene: TRBJ1-4; CDR3 protein: CASSPWTGTNEKLFF; CDR3 DNA: TGTGCCAGCAGTCCATGGACAGGGACTAATGAAAAACTGTTTTTT
D gene: .; V gene: TRBV5-4; clone size: .; J gene: TRBJ1-6; CDR3 protein: CASSFGSSYNSPLHF; CDR3 DNA: TGTGCCAGCAGCTTCGGGAGCTCCTATAATTCACCCCTCCACTTT
D gene: .; V gene: TRBV3-1/TRBV3-2; clone size: .; J gene: TRBJ1-6; CDR3 protein: CASSQTGSRNSPLHF; CDR3 DNA: TGTGCCAGCAGCCAAACAGGGAGCCGGAATTCACCCCTCCACTTT
D gene: .; V gene: TRBV21-1; clone size: once; J gene: TRBJ2-3; CDR3 protein: CASSKAPKTSGDTDTQYF; CDR3 DNA: TGTGCCAGCAGCAAAGCGCCTAAGACTAGCGGGGACACAGATACGCAGTATTTT
D gene: TRBD1; V gene: TRBV12-3/TRBV12-4; clone size: .; J gene: TRBJ1-5; CDR3 protein: CASRRDSYQPQHF; CDR3 DNA: TGTGCCAGCAGACGGGACAGCTATCAGCCCCAGCATTTT
D gene: TRBD1; V gene: TRBV6-5; clone size: .; J gene: TRBJ2-2; CDR3 protein: CASSFGTANTGELFF; CDR3 DNA: TGTGCCAGCAGTTTCGGGACAGCGAACACCGGGGAGCTGTTTTTT
D gene: TRBD2; V gene: TRBV3-1/TRBV3-2; clone size: .; J gene: TRBJ2-3; CDR3 protein: CASSQASGGLNTQYF; CDR3 DNA: TGTGCCAGCAGCCAGGCTAGCGGGGGGTTAAATACGCAGTATTTT
D gene: TRBD2; V gene: TRBV7-9; clone size: .; J gene: TRBJ2-5; CDR3 protein: CASKGSSASGKRVTQYF; CDR3 DNA: TGTGCCTCCAAGGGGTCCTCGGCTAGCGGGAAAAGGGTGACCCAGTACTTC
D gene: .; V gene: TRBV24-1; clone size: .; J gene: TRBJ1-6; CDR3 protein: CATSGPNSPLHF; CDR3 DNA: TGTGCCACCAGTGGGCCAAATTCACCCCTCCACTTT
D gene: .; V gene: TRBV5-1; clone size: .; J gene: TRBJ1-6; CDR3 protein: CASSRGTAHNSPLHF; CDR3 DNA: TGCGCCAGCAGCAGGGGGACCGCTCATAATTCACCCCTCCACTTT
D gene: .; V gene: TRBV11-2; clone size: .; J gene: TRBJ2-7; CDR3 protein: CASSSGAPVSYEQYF; CDR3 DNA: TGTGCCAGCAGCTCAGGGGCACCCGTTTCCTACGAGCAGTACTTC
D gene: .; V gene: TRBV5-7; clone size: .; J gene: TRBJ1-6; CDR3 protein: CASSGSDSSYNSPLHF; CDR3 DNA: TGTGCCAGCAGCGGGTCGGACAGCTCCTATAATTCACCCCTCCACTTT
D gene: TRBD2; V gene: TRBV9; clone size: .; J gene: TRBJ2-5; CDR3 protein: CASSGGSSGGQKETQYF; CDR3 DNA: TGTGCCAGCAGCGGAGGGAGTAGCGGGGGCCAAAAAGAGACCCAGTACTTC